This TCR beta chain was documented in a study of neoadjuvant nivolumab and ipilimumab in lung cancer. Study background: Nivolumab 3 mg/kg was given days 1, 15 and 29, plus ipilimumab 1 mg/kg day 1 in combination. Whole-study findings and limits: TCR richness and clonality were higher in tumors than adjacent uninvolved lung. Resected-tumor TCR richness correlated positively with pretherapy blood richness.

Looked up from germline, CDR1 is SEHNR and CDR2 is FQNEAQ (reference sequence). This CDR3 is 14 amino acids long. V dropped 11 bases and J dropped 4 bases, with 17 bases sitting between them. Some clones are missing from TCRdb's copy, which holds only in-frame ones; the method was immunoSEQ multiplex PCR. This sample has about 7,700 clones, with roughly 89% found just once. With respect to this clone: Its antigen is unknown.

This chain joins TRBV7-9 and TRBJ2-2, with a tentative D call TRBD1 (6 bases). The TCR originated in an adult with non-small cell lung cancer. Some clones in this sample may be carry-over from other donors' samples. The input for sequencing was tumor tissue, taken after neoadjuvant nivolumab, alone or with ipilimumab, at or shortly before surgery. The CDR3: CAPQGKPGTGELFF. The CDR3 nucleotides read TGTGCCCCACAGGGCAAACCGGGCACCGGGGAGCTGTTTTTT.